This T cell receptor (beta chain) originates from a study of Ad26.COV2.S vaccination and SARS-CoV-2 variants. The repertoire was sequenced with immunoSEQ multiplex PCR; TCRdb's copy has only in-frame clones and lacks some. Of some 350,000 clones detected, about 91% appear once; the ten largest clones hold about 3.9%. Germline CDR1 LNHDA, CDR2 SQIVND (reference sequence). J gave up 0 bases and V 5 bases, and 3 bases lay outside the gene matches. The CDR3 covers 16 residues. This clone was seen only once. The specimen comprised peripheral blood, sampled after recovery from COVID-19. The rearrangement links TRBV19 to TRBJ2-6, with 8 nucleotides matching TRBD1. This clonotype was obtained from a human donor who had recovered from COVID-19. The CDR3 region has the DNA TGTGCCAGTAGTTGGGACAGGAGCTCTGGGGCCAACGTCCTGACTTTC. Translating it yields CASSWDRSSGANVLTF.